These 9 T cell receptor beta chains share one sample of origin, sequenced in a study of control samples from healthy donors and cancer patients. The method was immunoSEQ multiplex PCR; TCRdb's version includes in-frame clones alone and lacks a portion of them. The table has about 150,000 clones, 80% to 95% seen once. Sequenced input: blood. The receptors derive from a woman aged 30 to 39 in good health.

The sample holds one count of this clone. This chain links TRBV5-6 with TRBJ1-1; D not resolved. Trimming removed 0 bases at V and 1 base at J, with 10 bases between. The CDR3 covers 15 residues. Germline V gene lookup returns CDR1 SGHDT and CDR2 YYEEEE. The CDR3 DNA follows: TGTGCCAGCAGCTTGGTGCCAGCCGCGAACACTGAAGCTTTCTTT. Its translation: CASSLVPAANTEAFF.

CDR3 sequence reads: CSVVMGGLTEAFF. The CDR3 DNA reads TGCAGCGTAGTCATGGGGGGCCTCACTGAAGCTTTCTTT. The V call is TRBV29-1, the J call TRBJ1-1; possible D gene TRBD1, 6 bases. The CDR3 totals 13 residues. Germline CDR1 reads SQVTM; CDR2 reads ANQGSEA. V lost 6 bases to trimming and J lost 4 bases, with 15 bases between them. The full variable domain, with the rest looked up from reference TRBV29-1 and TRBJ1-1, is SAVISQKPSRDICQRGTSLTIQCQVDSQVTMMFWYRQQPGQSLTLIATANQGSEATYESGFVIDKFPISRPNLTFSTLTVSNMSPEDSSIYLCSVVMGGLTEAFFGQGTRLTVV.

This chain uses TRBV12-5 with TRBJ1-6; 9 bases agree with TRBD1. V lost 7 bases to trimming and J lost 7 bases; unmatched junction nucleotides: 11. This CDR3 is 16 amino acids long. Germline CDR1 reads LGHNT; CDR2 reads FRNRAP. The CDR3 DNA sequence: TGTGCTAGTGACATAGCGGACAGGGGAGTAAATTCACCCCTCCACTTT. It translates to CASDIADRGVNSPLHF.

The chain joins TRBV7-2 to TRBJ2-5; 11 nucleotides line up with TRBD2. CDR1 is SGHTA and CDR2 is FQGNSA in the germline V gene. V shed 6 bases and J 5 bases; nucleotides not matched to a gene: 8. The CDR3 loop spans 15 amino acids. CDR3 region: CASRLTSGNLETQYF. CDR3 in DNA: TGTGCCAGCAGATTGACTAGCGGGAATTTGGAGACCCAGTACTTC.

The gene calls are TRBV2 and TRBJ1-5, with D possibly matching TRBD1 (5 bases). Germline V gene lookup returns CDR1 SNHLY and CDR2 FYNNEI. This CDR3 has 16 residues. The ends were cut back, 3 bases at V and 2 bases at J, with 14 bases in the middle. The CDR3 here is CASSDGRDLGNQPQHF. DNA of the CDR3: TGTGCCAGCAGTGATGGCAGGGACCTGGGCAATCAGCCCCAGCATTTT.

The CDR3 DNA follows: TGTGCCAGCAAAGGGAACACCGGGGAGCTGTTTTTT. Translation: CASKGNTGELFF. This chain links TRBV28 with TRBJ2-2; D call uncertain. Per the germline V gene, CDR1 is MDHEN and CDR2 is SYDVKM. Trimming left V 7 bases short and J 1 base short, with 4 bases between. The CDR3 consists of 12 residues.

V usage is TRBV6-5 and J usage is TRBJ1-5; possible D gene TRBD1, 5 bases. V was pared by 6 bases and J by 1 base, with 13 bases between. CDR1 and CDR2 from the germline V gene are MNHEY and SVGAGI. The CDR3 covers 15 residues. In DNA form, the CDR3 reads TGTGCCAGCAGCCCGGGACGGTTAAGCAATCAGCCCCAGCATTTT. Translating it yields CASSPGRLSNQPQHF.

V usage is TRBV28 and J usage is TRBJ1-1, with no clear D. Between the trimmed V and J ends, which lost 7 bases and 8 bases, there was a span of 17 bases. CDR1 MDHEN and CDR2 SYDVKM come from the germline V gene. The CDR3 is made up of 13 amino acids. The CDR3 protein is CASKGVDPREAFF. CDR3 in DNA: TGTGCCAGCAAAGGAGTTGACCCCCGGGAAGCTTTCTTT.

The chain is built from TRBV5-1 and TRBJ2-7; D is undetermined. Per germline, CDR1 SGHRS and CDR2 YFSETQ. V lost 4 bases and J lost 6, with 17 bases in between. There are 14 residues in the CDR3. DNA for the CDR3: TGCGCCAGCAGCCCCCTATGGGGTGGGTCCGAGCAGTACTTC. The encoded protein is CASSPLWGGSEQYF.